The rows below give T cell receptor beta chains drawn from one sample of a study of human T cells and chemical hapten exposure. Each CDR3 protein gets one entry after TCRdb re-called the RACE reads with MiXCR. The sample lists 150,000 to 200,000 distinct CDR3 sequences, approximately 15% occurring once. The sample consisted of whole blood, taken in connection with sensitization to the hapten diphenylcyclopropenone (DPC). These receptors originate from a woman aged 25 to 39 with alopecia areata. Some clones in this sample may be carry-over from other donors' samples. Each CDR3 is given with its conserved first and last residue. A D gene is named only where the DNA matches it firmly. Not all rows give a size; the values are once, few, many and, for expanded clones, a class.

D	V	size	J	DNA	CDR3
.	TRBV30	few	TRBJ1-4	TGTGCCTGGAGTTTGTCGGCAACTAATGAAAAACTGTTTTTT	CAWSLSATNEKLFF
.	TRBV12-3/TRBV12-4	many	TRBJ1-5	TGTGCCAGCAGTTTCGGCAGCATTCAGCCCCAGCATTTT	CASSFGSIQPQHF
.	TRBV28	.	TRBJ1-1	TGTGCCAGCAGGTCGCCGGGGGGGAGCACTGAAGCTTTCTTT	CASRSPGGSTEAFF
TRBD2	TRBV5-1	few	TRBJ2-5	TGCGCCAGCAGCTTGGCGGTAGCGGGGTTTCAAGAGACCCAGTACTTC	CASSLAVAGFQETQYF
.	TRBV30	.	TRBJ1-1	TGTGCCTGGGGAGGGAGGAACACTGAAGCTTTCTTT	CAWGGRNTEAFF
.	TRBV5-1	.	TRBJ2-7	TGCGCCAGCAGCCTGTCCAGATCCTACGAGCAGTACTTC	CASSLSRSYEQYF
.	TRBV7-2	few	TRBJ2-7	TGTGCCAGCAGCTTCCCCAGGGGTGAGCAGTACTTC	CASSFPRGEQYF
TRBD2	TRBV20-1	few	TRBJ2-3	TGCAGTGCCCCCGGACTAGCTGTTAGGGGCACAGATACGCAGTATTTT	CSAPGLAVRGTDTQYF
.	TRBV5-1	.	TRBJ1-1	TGCGCCAGCAGCTTGTCTCACTTGGGGAACACTGAAGCTTTCTTT	CASSLSHLGNTEAFF
.	TRBV2	few	TRBJ2-5	TGTGCCAGCAGTCCGTGGGAGGATTATGAAGAGACCCAGTACTTC	CASSPWEDYEETQYF
.	TRBV20-1	few	TRBJ2-1	TGCAGTGCTAGAACTACCAGCTCCTACAATGAGCAGTTCTTC	CSARTTSSYNEQFF
TRBD2	TRBV6-5	few	TRBJ2-1	TGTGCCAGCGAGGGACTAGCGGGAGTCGGGGAGCAGTTCTTC	CASEGLAGVGEQFF
.	TRBV7-2	few	TRBJ1-2	TGTGCCAGCAGCTTAGCAGAGCGCGGCTACACCTTC	CASSLAERGYTF
.	TRBV12-1	.	TRBJ2-3	TGTGCCAGCAGCTTTGATGGGGGACGCACAGATACGCAGTATTTT	CASSFDGGRTDTQYF
.	TRBV28	.	TRBJ2-1	TGTGCCAGCAGAATCAGGACGGGGGAGGAGTTCTTC	CASRIRTGEEFF
.	TRBV6-2/TRBV6-3	few	TRBJ1-1	TGTGCCAGCAGAAAGGACAGCCAGGACACTGAAGCTTTCTTT	CASRKDSQDTEAFF
TRBD2	TRBV30	.	TRBJ2-1	TGTGCCTGGAGTGTGCGGGAGTTAAGGTCTGGTGAGCAGTTCTTC	CAWSVRELRSGEQFF
.	TRBV28	many	TRBJ1-1	TGTGCCAGCTGCAATGCCGCGAACACTGAAGCTTTCTTT	CASCNAANTEAFF
.	TRBV20-1	.	TRBJ1-6	TGCAGTGCACGACGCGGGGGAGATAATTCACCCCTCCACTTT	CSARRGGDNSPLHF
.	TRBV11-2	.	TRBJ2-4	TGTGCCAGCAGCTTCACGGATCTAGCCAAAAACATTCAGTACTTC	CASSFTDLAKNIQYF
.	TRBV11-3	.	TRBJ2-5	TGTGCCAGCAGCAGAGAAACCCAAGAGACCCAGTACTTC	CASSRETQETQYF
.	TRBV4-2	.	TRBJ1-1	TGTGCCAGCAGCCAAGCAACTCAGGGTCGACCTGAAGCTTTCTTT	CASSQATQGRPEAFF
TRBD2	TRBV19	.	TRBJ2-1	TGTGCCAGTAGTCTGGGCGGGAGGAGCGACAATGAGCAGTTCTTC	CASSLGGRSDNEQFF
.	TRBV29-1	.	TRBJ2-1	TGCAGCGTTGCCGGAAAGGGAGAGCAGTTCTTC	CSVAGKGEQFF
TRBD1	TRBV12-3/TRBV12-4	.	TRBJ1-5	TGTGCCAGCACCCTCGCTGAGGGGGCGAGTCAGCCCCAGCATTTT	CASTLAEGASQPQHF
TRBD1	TRBV5-1	few	TRBJ1-1	TGCGCCAGCAGCTTTAAGTCCCCAGGGGGCTTATCTTTCTTT	CASSFKSPGGLSFF
.	TRBV3-1	.	TRBJ2-2	TGTGCCAGCAGCCAAGATCTGATAGTCAGTAGTGAGCTGTTTTTT	CASSQDLIVSSELFF
TRBD2	TRBV7-8	.	TRBJ2-5	TGTGCCAGCAGCCAGGGACTAGCGGGGGGAGTGACCCAGTACTTC	CASSQGLAGGVTQYF
.	TRBV12-3/TRBV12-4	.	TRBJ2-5	TGTGCCAGCAGTGCGGGTTCGGGACACCACTTCGAGACCCAGTACTTC	CASSAGSGHHFETQYF
.	TRBV3-1	.	TRBJ1-1	TGTGCCAGCAGCCACCCACCAGTTGGCAGGGGTTTTAACCTTGTGACTGAAGCTTTCTTT	CASSHPPVGRGFNLVTEAFF
.	TRBV7-3	.	TRBJ2-5	TGTGCCAGCAGCTTATTGGGAAGGGAGGTGGAGGAGACCCAGTACTTC	CASSLLGREVEETQYF
TRBD1	TRBV6-4	.	TRBJ1-6	TGTGCCAGCAGCGCCACAGGGGAGAATTCACCCCTCCACTTT	CASSATGENSPLHF
TRBD2	TRBV7-9	.	TRBJ2-2	TGTGCCAGCAGCCAGATAGCGGGAGTTGGCACCGGGGAGCTGTTTTTT	CASSQIAGVGTGELFF
TRBD1	TRBV29-1	.	TRBJ2-7	TGCAGCGTTCACAGGGGCCACGAGCAGTACTTC	CSVHRGHEQYF
.	TRBV29-1	.	TRBJ2-2	TGCAGCGTTCGGAGGGACGTATTTTCCGGGGAGCTGTTTTTT	CSVRRDVFSGELFF
.	TRBV20-1	.	TRBJ2-7	TGCAGTGCTAGGGGGGGTTACTACGAGCAGTACTTC	CSARGGYYEQYF
TRBD2	TRBV29-1	few	TRBJ2-2	TGCAGCGTTGGGGGACTAGCGACCGGGGAGCTGTTTTTT	CSVGGLATGELFF
.	TRBV7-2	once	TRBJ1-4	TGTGCCAGCAGCGTGTCAGGGTTCACTAATGAAAAACTGTTTTTT	CASSVSGFTNEKLFF
TRBD1	TRBV18	few	TRBJ1-2	TGTGCCAGCTCACCTAGACGCGGTACAGGGGATGGCTACACCTTC	CASSPRRGTGDGYTF
.	TRBV5-1	few	TRBJ1-1	TGCGCCAGCAGCTTGGAGTGGGGGATCACTGAAGCTTTCTTT	CASSLEWGITEAFF
.	TRBV10-3	few	TRBJ1-2	TGTGCCATCAGTGATAGTATCCCCGATTTCAGCTCTCTCTATGGCTACACCTTC	CAISDSIPDFSSLYGYTF
.	TRBV19	many	TRBJ2-6	TGTGCCAGCCTCGACTCGTGGGGGGCCAACGTCCTGACTTTC	CASLDSWGANVLTF
.	TRBV5-1	many	TRBJ2-1	TGCGCCAGCAGCTTGGGGAATGAGCAGTTCTTC	CASSLGNEQFF
.	TRBV6-2/TRBV6-3	.	TRBJ2-7	TGTGCCAGCAGGAGATCCGGGACGGTTCTGGAGCAGTACTTC	CASRRSGTVLEQYF
.	TRBV12-5	many	TRBJ1-2	TGTGCTAGTGGTTTGCTACCCGGCGCTGGCGGCTACACCTTC	CASGLLPGAGGYTF
.	TRBV10-3	many	TRBJ2-5	TGTGCCATCAAAGGGGGTCCACAAGAGACCCAGTACTTC	CAIKGGPQETQYF
.	TRBV7-2	many	TRBJ2-1	TGTGCCAGCAGCCAACAGGGCTCCTACAATGAGCAGTTCTTC	CASSQQGSYNEQFF
TRBD1	TRBV29-1	many	TRBJ1-4	TGCAGCGTTGAAGATCCCTTTAACGGACAGGGTCGAGAAAAACTGTTTTTT	CSVEDPFNGQGREKLFF
.	TRBV28	many	TRBJ1-1	TGTGCCAGCAGCCTCGGACTGGACACTGAAGCTTTCTTT	CASSLGLDTEAFF